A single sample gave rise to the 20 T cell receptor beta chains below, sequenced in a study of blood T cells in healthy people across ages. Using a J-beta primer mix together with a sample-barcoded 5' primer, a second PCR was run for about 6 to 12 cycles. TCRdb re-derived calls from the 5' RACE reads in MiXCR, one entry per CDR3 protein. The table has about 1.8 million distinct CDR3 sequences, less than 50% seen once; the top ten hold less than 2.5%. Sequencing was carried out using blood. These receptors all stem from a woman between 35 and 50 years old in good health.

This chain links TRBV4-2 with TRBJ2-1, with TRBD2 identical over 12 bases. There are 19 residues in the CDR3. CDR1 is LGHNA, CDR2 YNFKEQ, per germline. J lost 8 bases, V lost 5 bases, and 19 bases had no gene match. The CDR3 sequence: CASSIRLAGASNRFDEQFF. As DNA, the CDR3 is TGTGCCAGCAGCATCCGACTAGCGGGGGCCTCTAATCGGTTCGATGAGCAGTTCTTC.

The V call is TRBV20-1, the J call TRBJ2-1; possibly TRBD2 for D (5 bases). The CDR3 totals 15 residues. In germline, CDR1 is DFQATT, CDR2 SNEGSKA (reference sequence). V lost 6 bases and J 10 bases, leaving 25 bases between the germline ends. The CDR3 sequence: CSAENPSRGAGEQFF. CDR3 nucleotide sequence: TGCAGTGCCGAAAACCCATCACGGGGTGCCGGCGAGCAGTTCTTC.

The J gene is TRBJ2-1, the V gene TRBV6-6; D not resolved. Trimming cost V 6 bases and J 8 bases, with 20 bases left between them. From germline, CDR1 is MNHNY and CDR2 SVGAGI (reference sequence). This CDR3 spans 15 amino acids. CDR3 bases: TGTGCCAGCAGCTCCTATCAGTTAGGAAGGGATGAGCAGTTCTTC. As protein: CASSSYQLGRDEQFF.

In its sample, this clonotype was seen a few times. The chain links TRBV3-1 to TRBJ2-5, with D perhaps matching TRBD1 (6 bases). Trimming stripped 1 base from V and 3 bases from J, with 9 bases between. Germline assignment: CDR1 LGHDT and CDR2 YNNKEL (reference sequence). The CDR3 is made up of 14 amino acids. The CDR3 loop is CASSQGSGEETQYF. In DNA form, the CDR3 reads TGTGCCAGCAGCCAAGGGTCAGGGGAAGAGACCCAGTACTTC.

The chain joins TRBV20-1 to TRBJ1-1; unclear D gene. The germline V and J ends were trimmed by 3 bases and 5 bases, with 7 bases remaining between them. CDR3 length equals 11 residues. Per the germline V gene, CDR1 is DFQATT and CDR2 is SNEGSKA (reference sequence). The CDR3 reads CSARGWTEAFF. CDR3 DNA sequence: TGCAGTGCTAGGGGATGGACTGAAGCTTTCTTT.

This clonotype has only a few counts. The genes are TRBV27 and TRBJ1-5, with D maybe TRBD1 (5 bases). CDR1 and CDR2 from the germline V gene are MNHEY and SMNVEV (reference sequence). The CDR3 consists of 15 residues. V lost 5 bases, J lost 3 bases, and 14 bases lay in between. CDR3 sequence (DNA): TGTGCCAGCAGTAAACGGGACGGACACAATCAGCCCCAGCATTTT. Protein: CASSKRDGHNQPQHF.

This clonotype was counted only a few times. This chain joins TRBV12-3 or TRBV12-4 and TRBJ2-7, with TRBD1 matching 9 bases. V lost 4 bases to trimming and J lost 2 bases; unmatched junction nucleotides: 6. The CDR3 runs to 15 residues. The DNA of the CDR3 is TGTGCCAGCAGTTCCCAGGACAGGGGCCCCTACGAGCAGTACTTC. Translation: CASSSQDRGPYEQYF.

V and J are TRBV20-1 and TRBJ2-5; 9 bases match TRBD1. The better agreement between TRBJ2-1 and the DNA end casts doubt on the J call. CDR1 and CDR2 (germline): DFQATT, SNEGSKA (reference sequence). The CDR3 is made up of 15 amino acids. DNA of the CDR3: TGCAGGCCCTTCCCGGGACAGGGAAACCAAGAGACCCAGTTCTTC. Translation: CRPFPGQGNQETQFF.

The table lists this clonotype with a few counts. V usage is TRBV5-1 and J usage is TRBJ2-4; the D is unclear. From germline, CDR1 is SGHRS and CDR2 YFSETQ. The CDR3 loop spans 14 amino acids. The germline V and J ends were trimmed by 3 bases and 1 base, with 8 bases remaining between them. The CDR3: CASSSTQAKNIQYF. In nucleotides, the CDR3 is TGCGCCAGCAGCTCAACGCAGGCCAAAAACATTCAGTACTTC.

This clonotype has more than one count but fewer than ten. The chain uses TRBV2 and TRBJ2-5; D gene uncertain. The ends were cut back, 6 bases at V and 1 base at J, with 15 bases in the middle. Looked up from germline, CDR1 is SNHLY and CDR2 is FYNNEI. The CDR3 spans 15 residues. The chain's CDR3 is CASRGMDAIQETQYF. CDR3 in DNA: TGTGCCAGCAGGGGCATGGACGCCATCCAAGAGACCCAGTACTTC.

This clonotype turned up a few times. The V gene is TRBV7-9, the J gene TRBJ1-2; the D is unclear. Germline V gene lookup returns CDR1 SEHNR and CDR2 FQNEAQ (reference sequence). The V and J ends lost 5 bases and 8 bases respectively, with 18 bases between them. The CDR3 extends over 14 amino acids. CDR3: CASSPGVGSGGYTF. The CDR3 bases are TGTGCCAGCAGCCCCGGCGTGGGCAGTGGGGGCTACACCTTC.

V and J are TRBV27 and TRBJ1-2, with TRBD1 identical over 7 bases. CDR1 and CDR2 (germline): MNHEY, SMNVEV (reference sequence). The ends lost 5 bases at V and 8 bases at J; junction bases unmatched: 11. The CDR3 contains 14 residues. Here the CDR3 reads CASSVRQGLGGYTF. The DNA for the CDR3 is TGTGCCAGCAGTGTCCGACAGGGTCTAGGGGGCTACACCTTC.

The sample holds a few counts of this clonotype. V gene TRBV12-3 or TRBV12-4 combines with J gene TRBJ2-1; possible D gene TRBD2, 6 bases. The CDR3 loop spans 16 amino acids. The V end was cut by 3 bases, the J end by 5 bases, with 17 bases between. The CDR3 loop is CASSFFRRDGDNEQFF. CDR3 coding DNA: TGTGCCAGCAGTTTTTTTAGGCGGGACGGAGACAATGAGCAGTTCTTC.

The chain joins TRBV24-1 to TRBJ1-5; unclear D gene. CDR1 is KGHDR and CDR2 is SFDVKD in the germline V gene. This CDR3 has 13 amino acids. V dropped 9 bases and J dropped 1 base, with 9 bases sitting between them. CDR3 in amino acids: CATGSGSNQPQHF. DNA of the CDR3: TGTGCCACCGGGTCGGGGAGCAATCAGCCCCAGCATTTT.

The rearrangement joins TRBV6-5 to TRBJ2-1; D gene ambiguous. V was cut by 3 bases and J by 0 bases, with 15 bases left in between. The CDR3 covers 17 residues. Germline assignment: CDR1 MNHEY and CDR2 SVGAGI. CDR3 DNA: TGTGCCAGCAGTTATGAGTCCCGATCGAGCTCCTACAATGAGCAGTTCTTC. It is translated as CASSYESRSSSYNEQFF.

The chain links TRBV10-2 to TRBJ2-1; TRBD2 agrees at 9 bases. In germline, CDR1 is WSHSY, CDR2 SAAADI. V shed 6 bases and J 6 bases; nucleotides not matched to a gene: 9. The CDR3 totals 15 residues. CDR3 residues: CASRLAGEAFNEQFF. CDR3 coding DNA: TGCGCCAGCAGATTAGCGGGGGAAGCTTTCAATGAGCAGTTCTTC.

In DNA, the CDR3 is TGTGCCATCAGGACGAACAAGGGACAGGGGCCCACGAATACGCAGTATTTT. Protein sequence: CAIRTNKGQGPTNTQYF. The chain joins TRBV10-3 to TRBJ2-3, with TRBD1 matching 10 bases. Germline CDR1 is ENHRY and CDR2 is SYGVKD. The CDR3 contains 17 residues. Trimming removed 6 bases from V and 7 bases from J; junction bases left unmatched: 16.

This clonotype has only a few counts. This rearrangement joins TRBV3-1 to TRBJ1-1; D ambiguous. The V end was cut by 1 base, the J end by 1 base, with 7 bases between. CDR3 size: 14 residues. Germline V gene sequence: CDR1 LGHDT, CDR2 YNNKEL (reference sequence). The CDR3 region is CASSQVQKNTEAFF. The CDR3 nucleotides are TGTGCCAGCAGCCAAGTCCAGAAGAACACTGAAGCTTTCTTT. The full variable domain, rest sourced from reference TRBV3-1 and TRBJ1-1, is DTAVSQTPKYLVTQMGNDKSIKCEQNLGHDTMYWYKQDSKKFLKIMFSYNNKELIINETVPNRFSPKSPDKAHLNLHINSLELGDSAVYFCASSQVQKNTEAFFGQGTRLTVV.

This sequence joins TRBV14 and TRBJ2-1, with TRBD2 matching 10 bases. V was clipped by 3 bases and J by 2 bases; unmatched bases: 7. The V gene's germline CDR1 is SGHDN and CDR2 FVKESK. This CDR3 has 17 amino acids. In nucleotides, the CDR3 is TGTGCCAGCAGCCAGCCTCGGAGCGGGGGGGCCTACAATGAGCAGTTCTTC. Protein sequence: CASSQPRSGGAYNEQFF.

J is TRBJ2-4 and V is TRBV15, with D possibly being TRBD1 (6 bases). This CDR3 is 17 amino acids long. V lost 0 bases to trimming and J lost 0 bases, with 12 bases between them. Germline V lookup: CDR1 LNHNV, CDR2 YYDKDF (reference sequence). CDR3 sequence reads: CATSRDLDRLAKNIQYF. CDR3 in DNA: TGTGCCACCAGCAGAGATCTCGACAGGTTAGCCAAAAACATTCAGTACTTC.